These 14 T cell receptor beta chains were all obtained from the same sample, sequenced in a study of shared clonotypes between healthy human individuals. Assay: immunoSEQ multiplex PCR; the TCRdb copy retains only in-frame clones and omits some. This sample has hundreds of thousands of clones; roughly 92% occur once, and the top ten carry approximately 25%. Naive CD8 isolation took CD45RO-negative cells positively selected for CCR7 and excluded terminally differentiated effector memory CD45RA+ cells. Sequenced: naive CD8+ T cells sorted from blood. Every receptor here comes from a man under 40 in good health.

The chain is built from TRBV28 and TRBJ1-2; unclear D gene. This CDR3 contains 13 residues. In germline, CDR1 is MDHEN, CDR2 SYDVKM. V gave up 5 bases and J gave up 2 bases, with 9 bases separating them. The CDR3, as DNA: TGTGCCAGCAGTACGAGGGAGAACTATGGCTACACCTTC. It yields the protein CASSTRENYGYTF.

This chain links TRBV18 with TRBJ2-5; TRBD1 matches at 12 bases. Germline V gives CDR1 KGHSH, CDR2 LQKENI. The length of the CDR3 is 15 residues. V gave up 2 bases and J gave up 4 bases; unmatched junction bases: 2. The CDR3 DNA follows: TGTGCCAGCTCACCATGGGACAGGGGGCGAGAGACCCAGTACTTC. Translated: CASSPWDRGRETQYF.

This sequence joins TRBV28 and TRBJ2-1; D unresolved. CDR1 is MDHEN and CDR2 is SYDVKM in the germline V gene. The CDR3 has 12 residues. V was clipped by 3 bases and J by 12 bases, with 12 bases between them. This CDR3 reads CASSFNNLGQFF. The CDR3 DNA reads TGTGCCAGCAGTTTTAATAACTTGGGGCAGTTCTTC.

The chain combines TRBV19 with TRBJ2-7; D gene unclear. Germline V CDR1 and CDR2: LNHDA, SQIVND (reference sequence). The germline V and J ends were trimmed by 3 bases and 3 bases, with 12 bases remaining between them. This CDR3 region has 14 residues. In nucleotides, the CDR3 is TGTGCCAGTAGTATTTTAGGCAATTTCTACGAGCAGTACTTC. Translated: CASSILGNFYEQYF.

The rearrangement uses TRBV7-8 and TRBJ2-1; 7 bases match TRBD1. Germline CDR1 SGHVS, CDR2 FQNEAQ. V was clipped by 5 bases and J by 13 bases; unmatched bases: 11. The CDR3 spans 13 residues. DNA of the CDR3: TGTGCCAGCAGCATATTAACCGACAGGGACCAGTTCTTC. Translating it yields CASSILTDRDQFF.

J is TRBJ2-7 and V is TRBV28; 7 bases align to TRBD2. From germline, CDR1 is MDHEN and CDR2 SYDVKM. The CDR3 consists of 14 residues. With 6 bases clipped from V and 3 bases from J, the junction kept 8 bases outside the gene matches. The CDR3, as DNA: TGTGCCAGCAGCTTCCAAGCGGGATTCTACGAGCAGTACTTC. Translation gives CASSFQAGFYEQYF.

The chain is built from TRBV28 and TRBJ2-5; D remains ambiguous. Germline V gene sequence: CDR1 MDHEN, CDR2 SYDVKM. Trimming cost V 6 bases and J 3 bases, with 5 bases left between them. This CDR3 has 11 amino acids. CDR3: CASRSEETQYF. The CDR3 DNA reads as TGTGCCAGCAGATCCGAAGAGACCCAGTACTTC. Drawing the rest from reference TRBV28 and TRBJ2-5, the complete variable domain is DVKVTQSSRYLVKRTGEKVFLECVQDMDHENMFWYRQDPGLGLRLIYFSYDVKMKEKGDIPEGYSVSREKKERFSLILESASTNQTSMYLCASRSEETQYFGPGTRLLVL.

The rearrangement joins TRBV19 to TRBJ2-7; TRBD2 aligns across 14 bases. The CDR3 covers 17 residues. Germline CDR1 is LNHDA and CDR2 is SQIVND (reference sequence). The junction had 10 bases not matched to a gene; V was cut back by 4 bases and J by 5 bases. The CDR3 loop reads CASSKGLAGALTHEQYF. CDR3 nucleotide sequence: TGTGCCAGTAGTAAGGGACTAGCGGGAGCTTTAACCCACGAGCAGTACTTC.

The chain links TRBV6-4 to TRBJ2-1; TRBD2 agrees at 12 bases. The CDR3 spans 16 residues. The trim removed 5 bases at V and 7 bases at J, leaving 9 bases unmatched. The germline CDR1 and CDR2 sequences are MRHNA and SNTAGT. The CDR3 protein is CASSIGLGLAGNEQFF. CDR3 DNA sequence: TGTGCCAGCAGTATCGGTCTAGGACTAGCGGGGAATGAGCAGTTCTTC.

This clone was observed a handful of times. The rearrangement uses TRBV5-1 and TRBJ2-7; 7 bases fit TRBD1. This CDR3 spans 14 amino acids. V lost 3 bases to trimming and J lost 2 bases; unmatched junction nucleotides: 5. Germline CDR1 SGHRS, CDR2 YFSETQ. The CDR3 sequence is CASSSGTDTYEQYF. DNA of the CDR3: TGCGCCAGCAGCTCGGGGACAGATACCTACGAGCAGTACTTC.

This chain uses TRBV6-5 with TRBJ2-6; D remains ambiguous. V lost 4 bases to trimming and J lost 0 bases, with 4 bases between them. The CDR3 is made up of 14 amino acids. Germline lookup yields CDR1 MNHEY and CDR2 SVGAGI. The CDR3 protein is CASSFSSGANVLTF. CDR3 in DNA: TGTGCCAGCAGTTTTTCCTCTGGGGCCAACGTCCTGACTTTC.

To note about this clone: The sample holds other DNA sequences that translate to the same CDR3. V is TRBV29-1 and J is TRBJ2-1, with 11 bases matching TRBD2. In germline, CDR1 is SQVTM, CDR2 ANQGSEA. V gave up 4 bases and J gave up 4 bases; unmatched junction bases: 6. This CDR3 is built from 15 residues. The CDR3 loop is CSVVGLAGLYNEQFF. DNA for the CDR3: TGCAGCGTTGTCGGACTAGCGGGCCTATACAATGAGCAGTTCTTC.

The chain has TRBV7-9 and TRBJ2-4, with 12 bases fitting TRBD1. The CDR3 covers 16 residues. Unmatched junction bases numbered 10, after V lost 5 bases and J lost 8 bases. Germline values: CDR1 SEHNR, CDR2 FQNEAQ (reference sequence). The CDR3 DNA reads TGTGCCAGCAGCCGACCGGAGGGACAGGGGGCGGACATTCAGTACTTC. Its translation is CASSRPEGQGADIQYF.

CDR3 bases: TGTGCCAGCAGTCCGACAGGGACGTCCTCTGGAAACACCATATATTTT. Translation gives CASSPTGTSSGNTIYF. The rearrangement uses TRBV2 and TRBJ1-3; 7 bases agree with TRBD1. V trimming: 5 bases; J trimming: 0 bases; junction bases outside the gene matches: 7. CDR3 length: 16 residues. Germline CDR1 reads SNHLY; CDR2 reads FYNNEI.